This T cell receptor beta chain is from a study of low-dose radiotherapy and immunotherapy resistance in tumors. This CDR3 region has 14 residues. V gave up 6 bases and J gave up 4 bases, with 16 bases separating them. Germline V CDR1 and CDR2: SGHTS, YDEGEE. Time point: before trial treatment. Ten or more counts support this clonotype. cDNA synthesis used a TRAV/TRBV-specific primer set for both chains. TCRs were put through roughly 20 PCR cycles of amplification with Phusion. A constant-region primer and the V-primer adapter served as the primer pair. Each CDR3 protein is one row after TCRdb ran MiXCR on the reads. The sample lists 64,000 or so distinct CDR3 sequences; around 30% were seen once.

The chain employs TRBV5-8 and TRBJ1-1; tentative D call: TRBD1 (5 bases). The sequencing used PBMCs, collected before treatment. The source of this sequence is a female donor with ovarian cancer. The CDR3 bases are TGTGCCAGCACCCTCCTGAGGGGAAGCACTGAAGCTTTCTTT. Protein: CASTLLRGSTEAFF.